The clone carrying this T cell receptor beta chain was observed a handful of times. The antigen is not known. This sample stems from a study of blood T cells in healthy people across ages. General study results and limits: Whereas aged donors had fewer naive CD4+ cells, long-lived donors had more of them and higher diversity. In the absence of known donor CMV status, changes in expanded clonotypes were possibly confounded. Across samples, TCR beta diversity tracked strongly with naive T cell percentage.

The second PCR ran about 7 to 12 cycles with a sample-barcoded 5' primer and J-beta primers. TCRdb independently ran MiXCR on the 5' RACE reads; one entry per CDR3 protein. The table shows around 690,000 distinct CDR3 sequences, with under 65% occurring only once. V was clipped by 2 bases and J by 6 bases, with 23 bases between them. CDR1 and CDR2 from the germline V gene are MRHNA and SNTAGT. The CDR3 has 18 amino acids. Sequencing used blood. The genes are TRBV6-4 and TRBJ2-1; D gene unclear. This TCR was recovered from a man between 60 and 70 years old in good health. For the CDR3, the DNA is TGTGCCAGCAGTGACCAGCCGGTTGTCGCTTCGCCGACCAATGAGCAGTTCTTC. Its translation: CASSDQPVVASPTNEQFF.